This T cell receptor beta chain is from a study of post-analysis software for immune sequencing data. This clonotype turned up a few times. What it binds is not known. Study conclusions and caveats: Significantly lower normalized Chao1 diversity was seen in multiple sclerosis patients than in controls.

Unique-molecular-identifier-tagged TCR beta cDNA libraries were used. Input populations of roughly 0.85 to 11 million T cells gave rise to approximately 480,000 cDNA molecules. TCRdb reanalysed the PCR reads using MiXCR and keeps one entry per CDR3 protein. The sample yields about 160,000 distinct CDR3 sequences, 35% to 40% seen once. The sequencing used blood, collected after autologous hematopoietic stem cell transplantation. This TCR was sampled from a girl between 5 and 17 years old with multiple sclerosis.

The CDR3, as DNA: TGTGCCAGCAGCCAAGGACTAGCGGGAGGGCTCTCCTACAATGAGCAGTTCTTC. Its translation is CASSQGLAGGLSYNEQFF. The rearrangement joins TRBV12-3 or TRBV12-4 to TRBJ2-1, with 15 bases identical to TRBD2. Trimming at V came to 6 bases and at J to 0 bases, leaving 6 bases not matched to a gene. The CDR3 sequence is 18 residues long.